The 18 T cell receptor beta chains given below trace back to one sample, sequenced in a study of blood T cell repertoires in COVID-19. The data were produced by immunoSEQ multiplex PCR, yet TCRdb's version contains in-frame clones alone and is incomplete. The sample shows around 700,000 clones, around 89% of them seen only once. The sequencing input was peripheral blood. These receptors originate from a woman aged 18-35 years with acute or convalescent COVID-19.

The CDR3 DNA reads TGTGCCAGTCTCCGGACAGGGGAGAACACTGAAGCTTTCTTT. This gives the protein CASLRTGENTEAFF. The chain joins TRBV5-5 to TRBJ1-1; 9 positions match TRBD1. CDR3 size: 14 residues. The germline gives CDR1 SGHKS, CDR2 YYEKEE (reference sequence). Unmatched junction bases numbered 6, after V lost 8 bases and J lost 1 base.

V gene TRBV7-9 combines with J gene TRBJ1-2; 12 bases agree with TRBD1. The trim removed 5 bases at V and 7 bases at J, leaving 8 bases unmatched. Germline V gene sequence: CDR1 SEHNR, CDR2 FQNEAQ (reference sequence). The CDR3 is 15 residues long. Here the CDR3 DNA reads TGTGCCAGCAGCCAGAGGGGACAGGGGGCTGTTGGCTACACCTTC. Its protein product is CASSQRGQGAVGYTF.

The chain combines TRBV21-1 with TRBJ1-2; the D call in the table, TRBD1, was not verified against the DNA. TRBV21-1 is deemed a pseudogene. This CDR3 is 18 amino acids long. The CDR3 DNA reads as TGTGCCACCCAGATTCCGACAGGGGAAGGGTGTCCGAAGTATGGCTACACCTTC. Translating gives CATQIPTGEGCPKYGYTF.

The chain recombines TRBV7-7 with TRBJ2-1, with D tentatively TRBD1 (5 bases). V was pared by 1 base and J by 3 bases, with 10 bases between. Germline loops: CDR1 SSHAT, CDR2 FNYEAQ (reference sequence). This CDR3 region has 15 residues. The CDR3 sequence is CASSLGQGVYNEQFF. CDR3 nucleotide sequence: TGTGCCAGCAGCTTAGGTCAGGGTGTCTACAATGAGCAGTTCTTC.

J is TRBJ2-7 and V is TRBV25-1; TRBD2 matches at 7 bases. This CDR3 has 16 residues. CDR1 MGHDK and CDR2 SYGVNS come from the germline V gene. After removal of 2 bases from V and 0 bases from J, the junction contained 7 bases not matched to a gene. The DNA for the CDR3 is TGTGCCAGCAGTGAAGCCGGCCGGGGGGACTCCTACGAGCAGTACTTC. It translates to CASSEAGRGDSYEQYF.

The chain has TRBV13 and TRBJ1-1; D might be TRBD1 (6 bases). V dropped 5 bases and J dropped 1 base, with 17 bases sitting between them. The CDR3 runs to 16 residues. The germline gives CDR1 PRHDT, CDR2 FYEKMQ (reference sequence). This chain's CDR3 is CASSVTGFNANTEAFF. The CDR3 region has the DNA TGTGCCAGCAGCGTGACAGGATTTAACGCGAACACTGAAGCTTTCTTT.

V is TRBV5-5 and J is TRBJ1-3, with TRBD1 matching over 8 bases. V gave up 4 bases and J gave up 4 bases; unmatched junction bases: 4. The CDR3 spans 14 residues. CDR1 and CDR2 from the germline V gene are SGHKS and YYEKEE (reference sequence). CDR3 coding DNA: TGTGCCAGCAGCAACCGGACAGGGGGAAACACCATATATTTT. Protein product: CASSNRTGGNTIYF. Drawing the rest from reference TRBV5-5 and TRBJ1-3, the complete variable domain is DAGVTQSPTHLIKTRGQQVTLRCSPISGHKSVSWYQQVLGQGPQFIFQYYEKEERGRGNFPDRFSARQFPNYSSELNVNALLLGDSALYLCASSNRTGGNTIYFGEGSWLTVV.

The chain couples TRBV19 to TRBJ1-5, with 8 positions matching TRBD1. CDR1 LNHDA and CDR2 SQIVND come from the germline V gene (reference sequence). CDR3 length: 13 residues. The trim removed 5 bases at V and 7 bases at J, leaving 4 bases unmatched. CDR3 nucleotide sequence: TGTGCCAGTAGTCTTTACAGGGGGCAGCCCCAGCATTTT. Residues: CASSLYRGQPQHF.

The chain combines TRBV6-5 with TRBJ1-1; D is ambiguous. CDR3 length equals 13 residues. The V and J ends lost 0 bases and 10 bases respectively, with 12 bases between them. Germline V gene sequence: CDR1 MNHEY, CDR2 SVGAGI. The CDR3 DNA reads TGTGCCAGCAGTTACTCGGGGAGGGCGGGAGCTTTCTTT. Amino acids: CASSYSGRAGAFF.

The chain couples TRBV21-1 to TRBJ1-3. TRBV21-1 is termed a pseudogene. The CDR3 covers 16 residues. CDR3 DNA sequence: TGTGCCAGCAGCAAACATGGCGAGGAAAAGGGAAACACCATATATTTT. Amino acids: CASSKHGEEKGNTIYF.

The chain joins TRBV11-1 to TRBJ2-3; 7 bases are shared with TRBD2. The CDR3 runs to 15 residues. Trimming at V came to 3 bases and at J to 6 bases, leaving 9 bases not matched to a gene. Germline lookup yields CDR1 SGHAT and CDR2 FQDESV (reference sequence). The CDR3 nucleotides read TGTGCCAGCAGCTTCGGGCAATACGGGGGGGATACGCAGTATTTT. This codes for CASSFGQYGGDTQYF.

The chain carries TRBV30 and TRBJ1-2; D is undetermined. This CDR3 is 12 amino acids long. The V end lost 3 bases, the J end lost 9 bases, and 14 bases lay between the germline ends. Germline-derived CDR1 and CDR2 are GTSNPN and SVGIG (reference sequence). Here the CDR3 DNA reads TGTGCCTGGAGGATTACAGTGATTAGCTACACCTTC. It yields the protein CAWRITVISYTF.

The chain is built from TRBV6-2 or TRBV6-3 and TRBJ2-7, with 12 bases lining up with TRBD2. Germline V gene lookup returns CDR1 MNHEY and CDR2 SVGEGT. The CDR3 is 21 residues long. J was trimmed by 0 bases and V by 0 bases; bases with no gene match: 15. The CDR3, as DNA: TGTGCCAGCAGTTACTCGCCAGGCCTAGCGGGGGGGCCATTGATCTCCTACGAGCAGTACTTC. It encodes CASSYSPGLAGGPLISYEQYF.

This chain links TRBV19 with TRBJ1-1; D is unclear. The CDR3 extends over 13 amino acids. The germline gives CDR1 LNHDA, CDR2 SQIVND (reference sequence). The V and J ends lost 4 bases and 5 bases respectively, with 11 bases between them. The CDR3 region is CASSTEIFTEAFF. As DNA, the CDR3 is TGTGCCAGTAGTACCGAGATTTTTACTGAAGCTTTCTTT.

The V gene is TRBV15, the J gene TRBJ1-2; D gene ambiguous. Germline V lookup: CDR1 LNHNV, CDR2 YYDKDF (reference sequence). V lost 1 base, J lost 6 bases, and 6 bases lay in between. The CDR3 is 12 residues long. CDR3 in DNA: TGTGCCACCAGCAGAGCTCCCGATGGCTACACCTTC. This gives the protein CATSRAPDGYTF.

The sample holds one count of this clone. It is likely a read error, because the conserved phenylalanine at the end of the CDR3 is missing. Because the CDR3's place on the DNA is in doubt, the DNA is left out and the CDR3 is given as listed by TCRdb. This sequence joins TRBV3-1 (or the pseudogene TRBV3-2) and TRBJ1-2; no DNA check was done on the table's D call, TRBD1. The CDR3 is 11 amino acids in total, end residues counted. Germline CDR1 and CDR2: LGHDT and YNNKEL (reference sequence). The CDR3 here is CASSQDLNGHP.

The chain couples TRBV7-3 to TRBJ2-3; TRBD1 is a possible D gene (6 bases). The V gene lost 4 bases and the J gene lost 3 bases, with 14 bases spanning the gap. Germline CDR1 and CDR2: SGHTA and FQGTGA. This CDR3 region has 15 residues. CDR3 in DNA: TGTGCCAGCAGCTCCCATCGGACAGCGACAGATACGCAGTATTTT. Translated: CASSSHRTATDTQYF.

The chain uses TRBV5-6 and TRBJ1-2; possible D gene TRBD1, 5 bases. There are 15 residues in the CDR3. V dropped 4 bases and J dropped 5 bases, with 18 bases sitting between them. Germline V gene data show CDR1 as SGHDT and CDR2 as YYEEEE. CDR3 in DNA: TGTGCCAGCAGCCCCGGTCTGGGACTAAGTTATGGCTACACCTTC. This gives the protein CASSPGLGLSYGYTF.